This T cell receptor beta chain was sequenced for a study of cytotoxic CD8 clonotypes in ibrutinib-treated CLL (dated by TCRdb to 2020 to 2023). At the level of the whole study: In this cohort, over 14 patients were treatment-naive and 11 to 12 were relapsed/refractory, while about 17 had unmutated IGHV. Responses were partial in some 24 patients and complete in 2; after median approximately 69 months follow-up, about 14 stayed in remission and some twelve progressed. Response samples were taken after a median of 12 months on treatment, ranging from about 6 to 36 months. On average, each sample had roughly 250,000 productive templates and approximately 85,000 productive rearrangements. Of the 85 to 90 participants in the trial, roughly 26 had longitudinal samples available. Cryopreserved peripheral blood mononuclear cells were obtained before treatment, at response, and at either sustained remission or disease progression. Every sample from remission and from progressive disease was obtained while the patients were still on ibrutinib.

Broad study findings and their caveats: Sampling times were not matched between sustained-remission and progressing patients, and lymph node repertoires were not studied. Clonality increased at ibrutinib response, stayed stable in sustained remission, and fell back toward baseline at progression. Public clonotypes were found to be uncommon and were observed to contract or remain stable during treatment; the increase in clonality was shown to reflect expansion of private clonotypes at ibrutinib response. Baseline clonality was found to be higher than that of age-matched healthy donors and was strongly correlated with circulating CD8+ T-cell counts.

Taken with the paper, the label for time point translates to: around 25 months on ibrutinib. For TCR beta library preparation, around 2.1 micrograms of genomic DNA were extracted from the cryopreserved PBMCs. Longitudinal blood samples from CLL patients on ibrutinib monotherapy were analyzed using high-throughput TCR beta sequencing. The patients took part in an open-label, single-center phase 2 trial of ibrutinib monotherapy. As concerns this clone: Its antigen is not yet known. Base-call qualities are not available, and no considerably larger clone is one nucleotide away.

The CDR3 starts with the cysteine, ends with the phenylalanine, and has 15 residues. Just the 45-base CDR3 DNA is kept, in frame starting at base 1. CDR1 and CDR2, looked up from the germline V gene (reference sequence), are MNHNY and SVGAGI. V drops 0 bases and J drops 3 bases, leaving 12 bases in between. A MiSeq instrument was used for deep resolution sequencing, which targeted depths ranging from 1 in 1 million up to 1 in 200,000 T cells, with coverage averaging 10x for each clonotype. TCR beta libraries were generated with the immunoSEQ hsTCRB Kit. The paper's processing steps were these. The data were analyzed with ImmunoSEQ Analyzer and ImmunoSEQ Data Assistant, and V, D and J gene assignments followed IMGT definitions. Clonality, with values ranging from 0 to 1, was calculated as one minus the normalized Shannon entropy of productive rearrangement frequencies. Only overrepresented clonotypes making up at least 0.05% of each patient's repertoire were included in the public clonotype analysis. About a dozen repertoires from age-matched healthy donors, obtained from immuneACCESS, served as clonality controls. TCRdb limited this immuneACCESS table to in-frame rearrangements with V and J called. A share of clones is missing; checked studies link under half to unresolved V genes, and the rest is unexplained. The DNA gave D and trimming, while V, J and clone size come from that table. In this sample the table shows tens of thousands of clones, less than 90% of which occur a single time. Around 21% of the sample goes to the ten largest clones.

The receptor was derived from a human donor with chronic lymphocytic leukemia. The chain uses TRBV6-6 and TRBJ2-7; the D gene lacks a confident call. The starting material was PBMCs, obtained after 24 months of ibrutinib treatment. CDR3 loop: CASSYSSGLGYEQYF. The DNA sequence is TGTGCCAGCAGTTACTCGTCCGGGTTAGGCTACGAGCAGTACTTC.